This T cell receptor (beta chain) emerged from a study of T-cell memory formation after mild COVID-19. Study-wide background: TCR clustering was largely donor specific. Whole-study results and caveats: Several responding clones turned up in pre-infection memory, indicating that cross-reactive memory may have taken part.

MiXCR was run by TCRdb on the 5' RACE reads, yielding one entry per CDR3 protein. The sample has 500,000 to 550,000 distinct CDR3 sequences, over 20% seen once; the top ten hold roughly an eighth. CDR3 size: 14 residues. V dropped 3 bases and J dropped 5; count of bases not matched to a gene: 4. This clonotype was seen only a few times. Its antigen is undetermined. The chain uses TRBV12-3 or TRBV12-4 and TRBJ2-7, with TRBD2 matching over 10 bases. Sequencing used PBMCs or a T cell subset sorted from them (not recorded which). This clonotype originated in an adult woman who had mild COVID-19 (a few samples of this study predate the infection). Cell type and time point are not known. CDR3 loop: CASSFVLAGDEQYF. DNA of the CDR3: TGTGCCAGCAGTTTTGTTCTAGCGGGAGACGAGCAGTACTTC.